The 15 T cell receptor beta chains below were found in one sample sequenced in a study of shared clonotypes between healthy human individuals. Sequencing used immunoSEQ multiplex PCR; TCRdb keeps in-frame clones, though not all of them. The repertoire holds hundreds of thousands of clones, with less than 98% as singletons. Sequenced sample: naive CD4+ T cells sorted from blood. Regarding subset: CD45RA+ positively selected. The source of these receptors is a woman in her 30s in good health.

For the CDR3, the DNA is TGCGCCAGCAGCCCGAATACAGGGTGGGGTGAAGCTTTCTTT. Amino acid sequence: CASSPNTGWGEAFF. The chain employs TRBV4-1 and TRBJ1-1; TRBD1 might be the D (6 bases). From germline, CDR1 is MGHRA and CDR2 YSYEKL. The CDR3 sequence is 14 residues long. Trimming shortened V by 4 bases and J by 7 bases, and 16 bases separated the two germline ends.

The V and J genes are TRBV11-2 and TRBJ2-2; no clear D. This CDR3 region has 13 residues. CDR1 is SGHAT, CDR2 FQNNGV, per germline. Trimming took 2 bases from V and 6 from J, leaving 7 bases between them. The CDR3 spells CASSLSLSGELFF. The CDR3 DNA reads TGTGCCAGCAGCTTATCGCTCTCCGGGGAGCTGTTTTTT. Variable domain in full (rest from reference TRBV11-2 and TRBJ2-2): EAGVAQSPRYKIIEKRQSVAFWCNPISGHATLYWYQQILGQGPKLLIQFQNNGVVDDSQLPKDRFSAERLKGVDSTLKIQPAKLEDSAVYLCASSLSLSGELFFGEGSRLTVL.

This clone was counted once. V and J are TRBV11-2 and TRBJ2-1; D is possibly TRBD1 or TRBD2 (5 bases each). Between the trimmed V and J ends, which lost 0 bases and 10 bases, there was a span of 10 bases. Germline CDR1 and CDR2: SGHAT and FQNNGV. This CDR3 is 13 amino acids long. Here the CDR3 reads CASSLDTGREQFF. CDR3 coding DNA: TGTGCCAGCAGCTTAGACACGGGGCGAGAGCAGTTCTTC. The whole variable domain, filled in from reference TRBV11-2 and TRBJ2-1, reads EAGVAQSPRYKIIEKRQSVAFWCNPISGHATLYWYQQILGQGPKLLIQFQNNGVVDDSQLPKDRFSAERLKGVDSTLKIQPAKLEDSAVYLCASSLDTGREQFFGPGTRLTVL.

Concerning this clone: The identical CDR3 is also encoded by other nucleotide sequences in the sample. The chain couples TRBV30 to TRBJ2-1; D unclear. The germline CDR1 and CDR2 sequences are GTSNPN and SVGIG (reference sequence). V lost 4 bases and J 4 bases, leaving 5 bases between the germline ends. The CDR3 sequence is 11 residues long. CDR3 bases: TGTGCCTGGACTGGGTACAATGAGCAGTTCTTC. It specifies CAWTGYNEQFF. The whole variable domain, remainder taken from reference TRBV30 and TRBJ2-1, is SQTIHQWPATLVQPVGSPLSLECTVEGTSNPNLYWYRQAAGRGLQLLFYSVGIGQISSEVPQNLSASRPQDRQFILSSKKLLLSDSGFYLCAWTGYNEQFFGPGTRLTVL.

This chain joins TRBV14 and TRBJ1-4; D uncertain. V lost 4 bases to trimming and J lost 4 bases, with 7 bases between them. Germline V gives CDR1 SGHDN, CDR2 FVKESK. The CDR3 contains 13 residues. The CDR3 loop is CASSRARNEKLFF. As DNA, the CDR3 is TGTGCCAGCAGCCGAGCACGTAATGAAAAACTGTTTTTT. Looking up the rest from reference TRBV14 and TRBJ1-4 gives the full variable domain: EAGVTQFPSHSVIEKGQTVTLRCDPISGHDNLYWYRRVMGKEIKFLLHFVKESKQDESGMPNNRFLAERTGGTYSTLKVQPAELEDSGVYFCASSRARNEKLFFGSGTQLSVL.

V usage is TRBV29-1 and J usage is TRBJ1-1, with no clear D. The V and J ends lost 1 base and 4 bases respectively, with 10 bases between them. The length of the CDR3 is 13 residues. Germline CDR1 reads SQVTM; CDR2 reads ANQGSEA. DNA of the CDR3: TGCAGCGTTGAAGGGCAGGTGGGCACTGAAGCTTTCTTT. Its translation is CSVEGQVGTEAFF.

The chain carries TRBV11-3 and TRBJ2-1, with TRBD2 matching over 8 bases. The CDR3 contains 16 residues. In germline, CDR1 is SGHNT, CDR2 YENEEA. V lost 1 base and J lost 8; bases outside the gene matches: 10. CDR3 nucleotides: TGTGCCAGCAGCTTAGGGTCCGGGACTAGTAGGGATGAGCAGTTCTTC. Its translation: CASSLGSGTSRDEQFF.

CDR3 protein: CASSLRAGGPGETQYF. In DNA form, the CDR3 reads TGTGCCAGCAGCCTTCGGGCGGGAGGGCCGGGGGAGACCCAGTACTTC. This chain connects TRBV7-8 to TRBJ2-5; 9 positions match TRBD2. This CDR3 has 16 residues. The trim removed 5 bases at V and 5 bases at J, leaving 12 bases unmatched. The germline CDR1 and CDR2 sequences are SGHVS and FQNEAQ.

This clone was counted once. V is TRBV7-9 and J is TRBJ1-1; D is unresolved. CDR1 SEHNR and CDR2 FQNEAQ come from the germline V gene (reference sequence). Trimming took off 1 base at V and 5 bases at J, with 8 bases between the two ends. The CDR3 contains 13 residues. DNA for the CDR3: TGTGCCAGCAGCTTAGTTTCGGATACTGAAGCTTTCTTT. Translation: CASSLVSDTEAFF.

V gene TRBV5-4 combines with J gene TRBJ2-3, with 7 bases aligning to TRBD2. From germline, CDR1 is SGHNT and CDR2 YYREEE (reference sequence). Trimming took 0 bases from V and 2 from J; bases not matched to a gene: 6. CDR3 length: 16 amino acids. The CDR3 region has the DNA TGTGCCAGCAGCTTGGATCTTAGCGGGTTCACAGATACGCAGTATTTT. Translating it yields CASSLDLSGFTDTQYF. Full variable domain (missing parts from reference TRBV5-4 and TRBJ2-3): ETGVTQSPTHLIKTRGQQVTLRCSSQSGHNTVSWYQQALGQGPQFIFQYYREEENGRGNFPPRFSGLQFPNYSSELNVNALELDDSALYLCASSLDLSGFTDTQYFGPGTRLTVL.

The chain carries TRBV28 and TRBJ2-7, with D tentatively TRBD1 or TRBD2 (5 bases each). Germline-derived CDR1 and CDR2 are MDHEN and SYDVKM. There are 16 residues in the CDR3. Trimming cost V 2 bases and J 2 bases, with 16 bases left between them. The CDR3 region has the DNA TGTGCCAGCAGTTTAGGGCCGGGACGATCCCCCTACGAGCAGTACTTC. It yields the protein CASSLGPGRSPYEQYF.

The V gene is TRBV19, the J gene TRBJ1-2; D might be TRBD1 (6 bases). The V gene lost 7 bases and the J gene lost 8 bases, with 11 bases spanning the gap. CDR1 and CDR2 from the germline V gene are LNHDA and SQIVND (reference sequence). The CDR3 totals 11 residues. In nucleotides, the CDR3 is TGTGCCAGTACCGGGGGCAAGGGCTACACCTTC. Residues: CASTGGKGYTF.

The chain is built from TRBV2 and TRBJ1-1, with D perhaps TRBD1 (5 bases). Trimming took 8 bases from V and 0 from J, leaving 16 bases between them. CDR1 and CDR2 from the germline V gene are SNHLY and FYNNEI. This CDR3 has 15 amino acids. The CDR3 loop is CASQGEQSMNTEAFF. CDR3 coding DNA: TGTGCCAGCCAGGGAGAACAGAGCATGAACACTGAAGCTTTCTTT.

CDR3 nucleotide sequence: TGCAGCGTGACCGGGACTAGAGTAGATACGCAGTATTTT. This codes for CSVTGTRVDTQYF. The rearrangement joins TRBV29-1 to TRBJ2-3; 8 positions match TRBD2. The CDR3 is made up of 13 amino acids. Germline trimming cut 6 bases from V and 5 bases from J; bases unmatched to any gene: 7. Germline V gene data show CDR1 as SQVTM and CDR2 as ANQGSEA.

The chain combines TRBV28 with TRBJ1-2; D call uncertain. V was trimmed by 3 bases and J by 8 bases, leaving 16 bases between them. The CDR3 covers 14 residues. Germline V gene data show CDR1 as MDHEN and CDR2 as SYDVKM. CDR3 in DNA: TGTGCCAGCAGTTTCGGCCCCGAGGCGAACGGCTACACCTTC. Protein product: CASSFGPEANGYTF.